The 3 T cell receptor beta chains listed next were all sequenced from one sample in a study of blood T cell repertoires in COVID-19 (dated by TCRdb to 2018 to 2021). Library generation was performed with the immunoSEQ multiplex PCR assay. TCRdb's version of the immuneACCESS table is confined to in-frame rearrangements and falls short of the full clone set. An unresolved V gene accounts for under half of the shortfall where checked; the remainder is of unknown origin. Here the sample has some 57,000 clones; more than 75% occur a single time. The top ten hold roughly 25% of the sample. The source material was peripheral blood. The receptors shown here come from a woman of 80 years or more with acute or convalescent COVID-19.

The rearrangement joins TRBV30 to TRBJ1-3; no clear D gene. V was clipped by 3 bases and J by 0 bases, with 9 bases between them. Per the germline V gene, CDR1 is GTSNPN and CDR2 is SVGIG (reference sequence). This CDR3 has 14 residues. The chain's CDR3 is CAWRPNSSGNTIYF. The CDR3 nucleotides read TGTGCCTGGAGACCGAACAGCTCTGGAAACACCATATATTTT.

This rearrangement joins TRBV19 to TRBJ1-1, with D possibly being TRBD1 (6 bases). CDR1 is LNHDA and CDR2 is SQIVND in the germline V gene (reference sequence). The CDR3 runs 16 residues. V was cut by 5 bases and J by 6 bases, with 22 bases left in between. This chain's CDR3 is CASSQGLDLSVPEAFF. Here the CDR3 DNA reads TGTGCCAGTAGTCAGGGGCTAGACCTCTCGGTACCTGAAGCTTTCTTT.

V is TRBV6-5 and J is TRBJ1-1, with D unclear. Trimming removed 4 bases from V and 3 bases from J, with 15 bases in between. The CDR3 has 15 amino acids. Germline CDR1 and CDR2: MNHEY and SVGAGI. In nucleotides, the CDR3 is TGTGCCAGCAGTTCCATAGACGCGGCATACACTGAAGCTTTCTTT. Translation: CASSSIDAAYTEAFF.